This TCR beta chain was found in a study of memory CD4+ T cells and cytomegalovirus serostatus. Study observations and caveats: Suggested: most of the CMV-linked TCR signature lies in CD4+ memory cells.

In the original analysis: Out-of-frame sequences were removed, leaving around 2.2 million distinct TCRbeta sequences. Sequenced by immunoSEQ multiplex PCR; TCRdb stores in-frame clones only, minus some. V and J calls and clone size are copied from that table; D and trimming were computed from the DNA. The table shows around 50,000 clones, with 60% to 80% occurring only once. This clone was counted a few times. Antigen unknown. The sort gate was single viable CD3+CD4+CD8-CD45RO+ cells for memory CD4+ T cells. Donors' CMV status reflects serum IgG against pp150, pp28, p38, p52. The origin of this receptor is an adult in good health and CMV-seropositive. Material for sequencing was memory CD4+ T cells from blood.

The CDR3: CAISWDRGLGGYTF. In DNA form, the CDR3 reads TGTGCCATCAGTTGGGACAGGGGGCTTGGTGGCTACACCTTC. This rearrangement joins TRBV10-3 to TRBJ1-2, with TRBD1 matching 12 bases. Germline trimming cut 5 bases from V and 7 bases from J; bases unmatched to any gene: 5. The CDR3 consists of 14 residues. The germline CDR1 and CDR2 sequences are ENHRY and SYGVKD.